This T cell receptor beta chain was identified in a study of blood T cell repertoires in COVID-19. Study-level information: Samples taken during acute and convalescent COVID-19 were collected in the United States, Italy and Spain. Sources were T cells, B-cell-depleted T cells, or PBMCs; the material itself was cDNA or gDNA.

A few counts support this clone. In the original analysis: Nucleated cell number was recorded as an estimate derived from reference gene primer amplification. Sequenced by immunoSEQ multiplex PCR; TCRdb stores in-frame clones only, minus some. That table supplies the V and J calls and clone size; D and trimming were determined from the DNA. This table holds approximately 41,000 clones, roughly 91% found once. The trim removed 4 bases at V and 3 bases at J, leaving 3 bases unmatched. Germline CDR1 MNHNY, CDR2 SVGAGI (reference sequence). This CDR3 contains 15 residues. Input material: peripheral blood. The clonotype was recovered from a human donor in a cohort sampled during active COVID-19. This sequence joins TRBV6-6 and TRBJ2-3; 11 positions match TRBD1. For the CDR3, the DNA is TGTGCCAGCAGTTTCGGACAGGGGGCTACAGATACGCAGTATTTT. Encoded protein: CASSFGQGATDTQYF.